One and the same sample provided the 26 T cell receptor beta chains below, sequenced in a study of T cell repertoires in cytomegalovirus infection. No cognate antigen is known for these TCRs. MiXCR was run by TCRdb on the reads, yielding one entry per CDR3 protein. The sample lists roughly 860,000 distinct CDR3 sequences, about 31% occurring once. Sequencing was performed on cultured CD8+ T cells from PBMCs, taken from culture after CMV antigen stimulation. The receptors originated from a human donor in good health (CMV status not recorded). Some clones in this sample may be carry-over from other donors' samples.

This clonotype showed up just a few times. This sequence joins TRBV4-2 and TRBJ1-5; no firm D call. CDR3 length: 16 residues. V dropped 0 bases and J dropped 0 bases, with 9 bases sitting between them. Germline assignment: CDR1 LGHNA and CDR2 YNFKEQ. The CDR3 sequence is CASSQEDGISNQPQHF. The CDR3 nucleotides read TGTGCCAGCAGCCAAGAGGATGGCATTAGCAATCAGCCCCAGCATTTT.

V gene TRBV10-3 combines with J gene TRBJ2-7; D is ambiguous. The CDR3 extends over 13 amino acids. The germline CDR1 and CDR2 sequences are ENHRY and SYGVKD. Trimming removed 9 bases from V and 2 bases from J, with 14 bases in between. The CDR3 DNA follows: TGTGCCATTCTCGGGTCTCAGCCCTACGAGCAGTACTTC. Protein product: CAILGSQPYEQYF.

This clonotype was seen more than once but under ten times. The genes are TRBV7-9 and TRBJ2-3, with no clear D. From germline, CDR1 is SEHNR and CDR2 FQNEAQ (reference sequence). The CDR3 is made up of 12 amino acids. Between the trimmed V and J ends, which lost 4 bases and 6 bases, there was a span of 8 bases. The CDR3 here is CASSSFGDTQYF. CDR3 sequence (DNA): TGTGCCAGCAGCTCCTTCGGGGATACGCAGTATTTT.

This chain connects TRBV14 to TRBJ2-1, with TRBD2 matching 13 bases. Germline V gene sequence: CDR1 SGHDN, CDR2 FVKESK. The CDR3 has 17 amino acids. J lost 2 bases, V lost 4 bases, and 5 bases had no gene match. The CDR3: CASSRRTSGGPYNEQFF. CDR3 sequence (DNA): TGTGCCAGCAGCCGACGGACTAGCGGGGGCCCCTACAATGAGCAGTTCTTC.

The chain combines TRBV12-3 or TRBV12-4 with TRBJ1-5; no clear D. The V and J ends lost 2 bases and 0 bases respectively, with 8 bases between them. The CDR3 contains 15 residues. In DNA form, the CDR3 reads TGTGCCAGCAGTTTACAAGGTATTAGCAATCAGCCCCAGCATTTT. This encodes CASSLQGISNQPQHF.

There are a few counts of this clonotype. The J gene is TRBJ1-1, the V gene TRBV7-6; weak D call: TRBD1 (5 bases). Germline V gene data show CDR1 as SGHVS and CDR2 as FNYEAQ. V shed 6 bases and J shed 7 bases, with 15 bases lying between them. The CDR3 runs 13 residues. The CDR3, as DNA: TGTGCCAGCAGGCATCGACAGACCAGTGAAGCTTTCTTT. Protein: CASRHRQTSEAFF.

This clonotype has a handful of counts. The rearrangement joins TRBV27 to TRBJ2-3; maybe TRBD2 (7 bases). Germline V gene data show CDR1 as MNHEY and CDR2 as SMNVEV (reference sequence). The ends were cut back, 7 bases at V and 1 base at J, with 15 bases in the middle. The length of the CDR3 is 15 residues. CDR3 DNA sequence: TGTGCCAGCACCCCCTGGGGGGGCCGCACAGATACGCAGTATTTT. Protein product: CASTPWGGRTDTQYF.

The J gene is TRBJ2-2, the V gene TRBV27; maybe TRBD2 (7 bases). Trimming removed 6 bases at V and 6 bases at J, with 17 bases between. The CDR3 contains 15 residues. Germline CDR1 reads MNHEY; CDR2 reads SMNVEV (reference sequence). The CDR3 spells CASRPAGASAGELFF. The CDR3 DNA is TGTGCCAGCAGACCGGCGGGGGCTTCCGCCGGGGAGCTGTTTTTT.

This clonotype has just a few counts. This sequence joins TRBV7-9 and TRBJ2-3; D gene ambiguous. Germline CDR1 is SEHNR and CDR2 is FQNEAQ (reference sequence). The CDR3 is 16 residues long. V was clipped by 4 bases and J by 0 bases, with 14 bases between them. The CDR3, as DNA: TGTGCCAGCAGCTACCCCCCTATAGTTAGCACAGATACGCAGTATTTT. This encodes CASSYPPIVSTDTQYF.

The gene calls are TRBV4-1 and TRBJ1-1; possibly TRBD1 for D (5 bases). V was cut by 0 bases and J by 8 bases, with 10 bases left in between. CDR3 length equals 13 residues. The germline V gene encodes CDR1 MGHRA and CDR2 YSYEKL. The CDR3 loop reads CASSQDVRGEAFF. CDR3 DNA sequence: TGCGCCAGCAGCCAAGATGTGCGGGGCGAAGCTTTCTTT.

This clonotype was counted between two and nine times. This chain joins TRBV14 and TRBJ2-3, with 12 bases lining up with TRBD2. CDR3 length: 19 residues. From germline, CDR1 is SGHDN and CDR2 FVKESK. The ends lost 0 bases at V and 5 bases at J; junction bases unmatched: 12. The CDR3 nucleotides read TGTGCCAGCAGCCAAGAAGCTAGCGGGGGGGCCTACCTCGAAGATACGCAGTATTTT. This codes for CASSQEASGGAYLEDTQYF.

The chain is built from TRBV14 and TRBJ1-6, with D perhaps matching TRBD1 (5 bases). CDR1 is SGHDN, CDR2 FVKESK, per germline. V was shortened by 1 base and J by 13 bases, with 11 bases between the two germline ends. This CDR3 spans 13 amino acids. CDR3 DNA sequence: TGTGCCAGCAGCCAAGCTGAGGGGTTTCCCCTCCACTTT. Its protein is CASSQAEGFPLHF.

V usage is TRBV28 and J usage is TRBJ1-4, with TRBD1 matching 9 bases. V dropped 3 bases and J dropped 5; count of bases not matched to a gene: 1. The CDR3 contains 14 residues. Per germline, CDR1 MDHEN and CDR2 SYDVKM. CDR3 sequence reads: CASSFGTGNEKLFF. As DNA, the CDR3 is TGTGCCAGCAGTTTTGGGACAGGGAATGAAAAACTGTTTTTT.

This clonotype came up once. The chain combines TRBV4-2 with TRBJ2-7; D unresolved. V dropped 0 bases and J dropped 2 bases, with 11 bases sitting between them. The germline gives CDR1 LGHNA, CDR2 YNFKEQ. The CDR3 runs 15 residues. The CDR3 reads CASSQEDNPPYEQYF. The CDR3 DNA is TGTGCCAGCAGCCAAGAAGACAACCCGCCCTACGAGCAGTACTTC.

This clonotype was picked up many times. The V gene is TRBV12-3 or TRBV12-4, the J gene TRBJ2-1; D uncertain. There are 13 residues in the CDR3. V lost 2 bases and J 1 base, leaving 3 bases between the germline ends. CDR3 sequence reads: CASSLRSYNEQFF. DNA for the CDR3: TGTGCCAGCAGTTTAAGGTCCTACAATGAGCAGTTCTTC.

The rearrangement uses TRBV6-2 or TRBV6-3 and TRBJ2-1; perhaps TRBD2 as D (5 bases). CDR1 and CDR2 (germline): MNHEY, SVGEGT. Trimming removed 6 bases from V and 4 bases from J, with 22 bases in between. There are 17 residues in the CDR3. CDR3 DNA: TGTGCCAGCAGCCAGTTGGAGTCCCTAGCCCCATACAATGAGCAGTTCTTC. It is translated as CASSQLESLAPYNEQFF.

This clonotype came up a few times. The chain couples TRBV3-1 to TRBJ2-7, with unresolved D. This CDR3 region has 11 residues. The V end was cut by 0 bases, the J end by 9 bases, with 6 bases between. From germline, CDR1 is LGHDT and CDR2 YNNKEL (reference sequence). The CDR3 DNA sequence: TGTGCCAGCAGCCAAGATGATGGGCAGTACTTC. Its translation is CASSQDDGQYF.

This clonotype came up a few times. This chain links TRBV20-1 with TRBJ2-7; D not certain. The CDR3 has 10 residues. Germline CDR1 DFQATT, CDR2 SNEGSKA (reference sequence). V was clipped by 3 bases and J by 1 base, with 1 base between them. CDR3 protein: CSARSYEQYF. CDR3 in DNA: TGCAGTGCTAGGTCCTACGAGCAGTACTTC.

This CDR3 reads CAISGGPGDRPNEQFF. The CDR3 coding sequence is TGTGCCATCAGTGGCGGGCCGGGGGATCGGCCGAATGAGCAGTTCTTC. The gene calls are TRBV10-3 and TRBJ2-1; tentatively, D is TRBD2 (6 bases). The CDR3 spans 16 residues. V was shortened by 4 bases and J by 7 bases, with 20 bases between the two germline ends. Germline CDR1 is ENHRY and CDR2 is SYGVKD.

This chain uses TRBV2 with TRBJ2-1; D might be TRBD2 (5 bases). Germline V gene sequence: CDR1 SNHLY, CDR2 FYNNEI. Between the trimmed V and J ends, which lost 6 bases and 8 bases, there was a span of 11 bases. This CDR3 region has 12 residues. The CDR3 sequence: CASRMGDHEQFF. The CDR3 region has the DNA TGTGCCAGCAGGATGGGAGACCATGAGCAGTTCTTC. Looking up the rest from reference TRBV2 and TRBJ2-1 gives the full variable domain: EPEVTQTPSHQVTQMGQEVILRCVPISNHLYFYWYRQILGQKVEFLVSFYNNEISEKSEIFDDQFSVERPDGSNFTLKIRSTKLEDSAMYFCASRMGDHEQFFGPGTRLTVL.

The chain joins TRBV6-5 to TRBJ1-4; D perhaps matches TRBD1 (5 bases). This CDR3 region has 18 residues. V gave up 0 bases and J gave up 0 bases, with 14 bases separating them. CDR1 MNHEY and CDR2 SVGAGI come from the germline V gene. For the CDR3, the DNA is TGTGCCAGCAGTTACTCGGACGAATTGGGGGCAACTAATGAAAAACTGTTTTTT. As protein: CASSYSDELGATNEKLFF.

The chain joins TRBV6-1 to TRBJ2-7, with a tentative D call TRBD2 (6 bases). There are 18 residues in the CDR3. Germline-derived CDR1 and CDR2 are MNHNS and SASEGT. With 0 bases removed from V and 1 base from J, the gap between germline ends came to 19 bases. CDR3 amino acids: CASSEAREASFRSYEQYF. As DNA, the CDR3 is TGTGCCAGCAGTGAAGCGAGGGAGGCTAGCTTCAGGTCCTACGAGCAGTACTTC.

J is TRBJ2-2 and V is TRBV20-1; 8 nucleotides match TRBD1. There are 17 residues in the CDR3. The ends lost 1 base at V and 1 base at J; junction bases unmatched: 8. The germline V gene encodes CDR1 DFQATT and CDR2 SNEGSKA (reference sequence). The DNA of the CDR3 is TGCAGTGCTAGAGTGCGATTCGGACAGGGGAACACCGGGGAGCTGTTTTTT. Translating it yields CSARVRFGQGNTGELFF.

The gene calls are TRBV9 and TRBJ1-5; D unresolved. The CDR3 is 14 amino acids. V lost 6 bases to trimming and J lost 0 bases, with 10 bases between them. Germline assignment: CDR1 SGDLS and CDR2 YYNGEE. The chain's CDR3 is CASNSGDSNQPQHF. The CDR3 bases are TGTGCCAGCAACTCCGGGGATAGCAATCAGCCCCAGCATTTT.

This chain uses TRBV7-6 with TRBJ2-1; D might be TRBD1 (6 bases). Trimming cost V 6 bases and J 4 bases, with 13 bases left between them. In germline, CDR1 is SGHVS, CDR2 FNYEAQ. This CDR3 is built from 14 residues. The CDR3 nucleotides are TGTGCCAGCAGTGGACAGAGTGTGTACAATGAGCAGTTCTTC. It codes for CASSGQSVYNEQFF.

The CDR3 region is CASRTPFRDTLYNEQFF. CDR3 DNA: TGTGCCAGCAGAACCCCCTTCCGGGACACGCTCTACAATGAGCAGTTCTTC. The rearrangement links TRBV12-3 or TRBV12-4 to TRBJ2-1; D might be TRBD1 (6 bases). CDR3 length: 17 residues. V lost 6 bases and J lost 3, with 21 bases in between.